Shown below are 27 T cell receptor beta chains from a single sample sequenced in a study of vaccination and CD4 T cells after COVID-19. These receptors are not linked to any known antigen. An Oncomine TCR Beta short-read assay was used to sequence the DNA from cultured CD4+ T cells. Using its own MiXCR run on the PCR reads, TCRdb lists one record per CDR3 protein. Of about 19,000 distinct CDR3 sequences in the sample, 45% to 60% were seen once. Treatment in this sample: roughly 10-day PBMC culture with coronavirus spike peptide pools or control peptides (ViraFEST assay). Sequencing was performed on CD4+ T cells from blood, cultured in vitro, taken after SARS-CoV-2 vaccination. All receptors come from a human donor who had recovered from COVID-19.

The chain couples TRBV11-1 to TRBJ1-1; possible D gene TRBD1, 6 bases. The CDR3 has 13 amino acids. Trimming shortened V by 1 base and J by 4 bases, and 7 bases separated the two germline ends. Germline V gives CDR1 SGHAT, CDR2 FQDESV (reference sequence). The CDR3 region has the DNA TGTGCCAGCAGCTTAGGGACAGCCACTGAAGCTTTCTTT. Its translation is CASSLGTATEAFF.

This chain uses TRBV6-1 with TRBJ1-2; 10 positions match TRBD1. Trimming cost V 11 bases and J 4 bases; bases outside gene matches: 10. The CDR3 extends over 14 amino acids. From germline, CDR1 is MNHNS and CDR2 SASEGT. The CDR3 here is CAGGVDRGPYGYTF. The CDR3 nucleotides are TGTGCCGGAGGGGTAGACAGGGGGCCCTATGGCTACACCTTC.

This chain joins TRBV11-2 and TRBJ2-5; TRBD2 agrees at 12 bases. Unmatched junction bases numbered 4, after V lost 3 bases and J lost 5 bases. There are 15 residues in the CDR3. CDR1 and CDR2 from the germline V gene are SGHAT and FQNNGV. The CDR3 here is CASSLTSGRWETQYF. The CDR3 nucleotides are TGTGCCAGCAGCTTGACTAGCGGGAGATGGGAGACCCAGTACTTC.

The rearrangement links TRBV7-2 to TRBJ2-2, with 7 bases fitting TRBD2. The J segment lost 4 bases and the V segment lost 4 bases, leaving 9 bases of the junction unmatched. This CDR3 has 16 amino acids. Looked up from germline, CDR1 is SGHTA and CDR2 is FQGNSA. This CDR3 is CASSWGGSAGTGELFF. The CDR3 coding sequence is TGTGCCAGCAGCTGGGGGGGATCCGCGGGCACCGGGGAGCTGTTTTTT. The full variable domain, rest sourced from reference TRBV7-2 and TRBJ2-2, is GAGVSQSPSNKVTEKGKDVELRCDPISGHTALYWYRQSLGQGLEFLIYFQGNSAPDKSGLPSDRFSAERTGGSVSTLTIQRTQQEDSAVYLCASSWGGSAGTGELFFGEGSRLTVL.

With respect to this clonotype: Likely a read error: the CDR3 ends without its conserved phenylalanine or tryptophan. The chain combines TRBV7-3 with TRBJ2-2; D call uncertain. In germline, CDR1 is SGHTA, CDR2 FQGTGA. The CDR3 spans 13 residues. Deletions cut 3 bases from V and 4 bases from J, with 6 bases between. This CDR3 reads CASSFGVTGELFS. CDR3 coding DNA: TGTGCCAGCAGCTTTGGTGTCACCGGGGAGCTGTTTTCT.

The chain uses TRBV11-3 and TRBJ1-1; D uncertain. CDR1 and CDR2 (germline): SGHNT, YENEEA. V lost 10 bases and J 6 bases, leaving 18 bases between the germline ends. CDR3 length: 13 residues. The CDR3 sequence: CATTGQETSEAFF. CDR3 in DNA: TGTGCCACCACTGGCCAGGAAACGTCTGAAGCTTTCTTT.

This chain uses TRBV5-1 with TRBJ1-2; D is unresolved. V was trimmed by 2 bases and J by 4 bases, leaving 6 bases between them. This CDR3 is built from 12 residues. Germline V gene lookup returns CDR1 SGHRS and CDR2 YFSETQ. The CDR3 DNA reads TGCGCCAGCAGCTTCTCGTCCTATGGCTACACCTTC. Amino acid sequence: CASSFSSYGYTF.

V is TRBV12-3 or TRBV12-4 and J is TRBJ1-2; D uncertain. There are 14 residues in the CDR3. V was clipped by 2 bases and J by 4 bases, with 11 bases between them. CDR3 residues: CASSLTGIGYGYTF. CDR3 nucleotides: TGTGCCAGCAGTTTAACGGGTATTGGCTATGGCTACACCTTC.

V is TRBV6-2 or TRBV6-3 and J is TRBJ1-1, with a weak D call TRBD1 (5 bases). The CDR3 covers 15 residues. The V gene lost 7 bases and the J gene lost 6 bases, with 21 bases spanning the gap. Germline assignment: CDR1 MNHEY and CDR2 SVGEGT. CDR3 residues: CASIMSSGGSAEAFF. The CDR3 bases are TGTGCCAGCATAATGAGCTCTGGGGGGAGCGCTGAAGCTTTCTTT.

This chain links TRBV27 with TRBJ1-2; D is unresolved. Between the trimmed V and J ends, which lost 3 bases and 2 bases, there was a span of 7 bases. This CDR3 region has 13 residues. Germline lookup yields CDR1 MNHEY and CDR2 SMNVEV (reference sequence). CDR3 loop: CASSFGWNYGYTF. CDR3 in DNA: TGTGCCAGCAGTTTTGGGTGGAACTATGGCTACACCTTC.

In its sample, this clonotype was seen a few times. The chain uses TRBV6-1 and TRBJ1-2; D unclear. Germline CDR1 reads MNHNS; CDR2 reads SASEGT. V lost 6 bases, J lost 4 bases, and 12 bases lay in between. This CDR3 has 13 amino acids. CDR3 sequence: CASRVPSLYGYTF. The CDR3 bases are TGTGCCAGCAGGGTCCCTTCTCTCTATGGCTACACCTTC.

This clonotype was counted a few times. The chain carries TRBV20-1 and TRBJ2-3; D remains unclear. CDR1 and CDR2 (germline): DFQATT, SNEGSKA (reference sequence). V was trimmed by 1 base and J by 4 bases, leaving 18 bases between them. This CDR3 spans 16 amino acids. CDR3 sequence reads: CSARGFSTDSADTQYF. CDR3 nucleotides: TGCAGTGCTAGAGGTTTTAGTACAGACTCTGCAGATACGCAGTATTTT.

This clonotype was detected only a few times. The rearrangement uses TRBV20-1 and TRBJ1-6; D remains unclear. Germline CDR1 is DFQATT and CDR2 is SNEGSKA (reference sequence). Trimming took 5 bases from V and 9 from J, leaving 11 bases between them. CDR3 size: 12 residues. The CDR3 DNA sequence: TGCAGTGCTGATGACCGGACTTCACCCCTCCACTTT. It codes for CSADDRTSPLHF.

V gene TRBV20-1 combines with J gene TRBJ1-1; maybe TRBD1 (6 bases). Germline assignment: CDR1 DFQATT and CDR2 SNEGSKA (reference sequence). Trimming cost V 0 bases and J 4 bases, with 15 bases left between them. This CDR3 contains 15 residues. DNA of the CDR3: TGCAGTGCTAGAGATCCGGGGGCTCCGGGCACTGAAGCTTTCTTT. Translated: CSARDPGAPGTEAFF.

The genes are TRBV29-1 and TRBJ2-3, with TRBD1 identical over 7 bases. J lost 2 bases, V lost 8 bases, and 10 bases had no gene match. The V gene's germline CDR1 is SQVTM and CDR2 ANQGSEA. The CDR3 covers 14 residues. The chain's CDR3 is CSHLQGLYTDTQYF. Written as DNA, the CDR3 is TGCAGCCACCTACAGGGGCTTTACACAGATACGCAGTATTTT.

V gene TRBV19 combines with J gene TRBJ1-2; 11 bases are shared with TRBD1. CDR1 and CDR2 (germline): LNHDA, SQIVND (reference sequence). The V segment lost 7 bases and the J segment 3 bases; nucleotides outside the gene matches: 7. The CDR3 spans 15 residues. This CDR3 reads CASKTGTGGYYGYTF. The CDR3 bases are TGTGCCAGTAAAACCGGGACAGGGGGGTACTATGGCTACACCTTC.

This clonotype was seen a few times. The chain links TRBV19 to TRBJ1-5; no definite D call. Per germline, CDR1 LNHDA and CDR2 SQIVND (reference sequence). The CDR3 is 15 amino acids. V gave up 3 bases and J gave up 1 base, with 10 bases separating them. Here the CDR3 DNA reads TGTGCCAGTAGTATGGGGAGAGCCAGCAATCAGCCCCAGCATTTT. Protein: CASSMGRASNQPQHF.

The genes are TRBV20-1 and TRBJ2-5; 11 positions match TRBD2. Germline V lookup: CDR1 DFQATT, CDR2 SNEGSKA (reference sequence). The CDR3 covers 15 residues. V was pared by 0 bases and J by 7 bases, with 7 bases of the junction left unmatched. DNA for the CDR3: TGCAGTGCTAGAGATACCCTAGCGGGGGGTGGGACCCAGTACTTC. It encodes CSARDTLAGGGTQYF.

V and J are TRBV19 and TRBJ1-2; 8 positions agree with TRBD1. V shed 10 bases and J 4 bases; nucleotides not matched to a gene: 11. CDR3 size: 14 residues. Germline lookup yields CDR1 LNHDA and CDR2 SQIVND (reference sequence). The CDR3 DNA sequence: TGTGCCACCAGCGGCAACAGGGGGGCCTATGGCTACACCTTC. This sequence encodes CATSGNRGAYGYTF.

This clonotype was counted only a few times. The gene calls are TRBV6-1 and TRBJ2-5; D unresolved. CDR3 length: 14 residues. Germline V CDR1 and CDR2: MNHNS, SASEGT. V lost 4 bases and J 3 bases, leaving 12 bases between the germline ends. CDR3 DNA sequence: TGTGCCAGCAGTGTTCTAGGCCAGGAAGAGACCCAGTACTTC. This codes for CASSVLGQEETQYF.

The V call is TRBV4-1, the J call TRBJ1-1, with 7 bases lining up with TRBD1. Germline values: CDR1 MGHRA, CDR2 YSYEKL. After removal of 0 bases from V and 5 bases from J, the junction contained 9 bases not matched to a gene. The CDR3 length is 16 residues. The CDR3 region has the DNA TGCGCCAGCAGCCAAGACAGAGTCAGGGGGGGGACTGAAGCTTTCTTT. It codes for CASSQDRVRGGTEAFF.

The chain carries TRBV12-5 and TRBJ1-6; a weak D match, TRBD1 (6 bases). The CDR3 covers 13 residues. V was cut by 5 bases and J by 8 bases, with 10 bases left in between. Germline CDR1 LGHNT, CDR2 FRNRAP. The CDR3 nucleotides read TGTGCTAGTGGTCGGGACACCTATTCACCCCTCCACTTT. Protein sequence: CASGRDTYSPLHF.

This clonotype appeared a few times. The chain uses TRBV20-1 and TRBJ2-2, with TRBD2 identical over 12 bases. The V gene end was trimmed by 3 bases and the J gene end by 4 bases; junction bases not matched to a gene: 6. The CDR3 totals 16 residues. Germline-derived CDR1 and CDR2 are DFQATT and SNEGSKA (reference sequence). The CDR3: CSARTSGSGSTGELFF. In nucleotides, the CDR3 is TGCAGTGCTAGGACTAGCGGGAGCGGCAGCACCGGGGAGCTGTTTTTT.

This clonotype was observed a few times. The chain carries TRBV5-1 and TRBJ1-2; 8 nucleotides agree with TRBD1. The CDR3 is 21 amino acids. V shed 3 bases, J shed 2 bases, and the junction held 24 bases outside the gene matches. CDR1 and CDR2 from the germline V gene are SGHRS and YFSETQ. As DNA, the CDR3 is TGCGCCAGCAGCTCCCGAATACAAATGGACAGGGTTGGAACCTTGAACTATGGCTACACCTTC. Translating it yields CASSSRIQMDRVGTLNYGYTF. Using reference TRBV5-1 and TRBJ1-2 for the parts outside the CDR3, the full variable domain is KAGVTQTPRYLIKTRGQQVTLSCSPISGHRSVSWYQQTPGQGLQFLFEYFSETQRNKGNFPGRFSGRQFSNSRSEMNVSTLELGDSALYLCASSSRIQMDRVGTLNYGYTFGSGTRLTVV.

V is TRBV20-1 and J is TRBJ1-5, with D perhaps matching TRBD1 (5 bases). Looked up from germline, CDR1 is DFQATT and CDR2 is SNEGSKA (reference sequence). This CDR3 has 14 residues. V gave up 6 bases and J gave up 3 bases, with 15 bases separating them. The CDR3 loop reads CSASTPGINQPQHF. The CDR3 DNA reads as TGCAGTGCCTCTACTCCAGGGATCAATCAGCCCCAGCATTTT.

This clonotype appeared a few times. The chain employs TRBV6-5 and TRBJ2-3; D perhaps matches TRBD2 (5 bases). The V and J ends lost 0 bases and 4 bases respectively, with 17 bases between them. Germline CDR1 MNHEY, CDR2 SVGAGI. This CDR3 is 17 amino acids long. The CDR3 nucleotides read TGTGCCAGCAGTTACTCCTCCCCTGCTAGCAGCGCAGATACGCAGTATTTT. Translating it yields CASSYSSPASSADTQYF.

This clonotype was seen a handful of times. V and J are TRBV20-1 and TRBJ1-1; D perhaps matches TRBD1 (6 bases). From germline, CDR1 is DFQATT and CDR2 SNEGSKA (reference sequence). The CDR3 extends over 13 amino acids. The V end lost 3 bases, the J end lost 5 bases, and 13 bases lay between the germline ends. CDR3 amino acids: CSARQGGMTEAFF. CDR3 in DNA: TGCAGTGCTAGGCAAGGGGGGATGACTGAAGCTTTCTTT.